These T cell receptor beta chains were read from a single sample in a study of T cells in localized non-small cell lung cancer. Some clones are missing from TCRdb's copy, which holds only in-frame ones; the method was immunoSEQ multiplex PCR. Altogether 70,000 or so clones are present, 70% to 85% being singletons, with the ten largest covering 1.3%. The specimen comprised peripheral blood, sampled before any cancer treatment. These receptors all come from a female donor over 55 with stage I lung adenocarcinoma. Each CDR3 is given with its conserved first and last residue. D genes are given only for firm matches. Size is stated for part of the rows, as once, few or many counts, or as a class when the clone is expanded.

TRBJ2-2	.	once	TRBV5-1	TGCGCCAGCAGCTTGCGGGAGTACACCGGGGAGCTGTTTTTT	CASSLREYTGELFF
TRBJ2-3	.	.	TRBV5-4	TGTGCCAGCAGCCCGAGGGACCCTTACACAGATACGCAGTATTTT	CASSPRDPYTDTQYF
TRBJ2-5	.	.	TRBV5-1	TGCGCCAGCAGCTTGGAGGGGGTGTTCGAAGAGACCCAGTACTTC	CASSLEGVFEETQYF
TRBJ2-3	TRBD2	once	TRBV5-1	TGCGCCAGCAGCTCGCGGGGGGGCCCAGATACGCAGTATTTT	CASSSRGGPDTQYF
TRBJ1-4	.	once	TRBV12-5	TGTGCTAGTGGTACTGGACAGACAACTAATGAAAAACTGTTTTTT	CASGTGQTTNEKLFF
TRBJ2-1	.	.	TRBV7-9	TGTGCCAGCGGCCTGATATGGCCCTCAACCAGCTCGTACAATGAGCAGTTCTTC	CASGLIWPSTSSYNEQFF
TRBJ2-5	.	.	TRBV4-1	TGCGCCAGCAGCCCGAGACTATCCCAAGAGACCCAGTACTTC	CASSPRLSQETQYF
TRBJ1-2	.	.	TRBV2	TGTGCCAGCAGTGAAGCGCACCGAACCGGGGACTATGGCTACACCTTC	CASSEAHRTGDYGYTF
TRBJ1-3	TRBD1	.	TRBV7-3	TGTGCCAGCAGCTCCCCGGGACAGGGGGACACCATATATTTT	CASSSPGQGDTIYF
TRBJ2-2	.	.	TRBV12-5	TGTGCTAGTGGTCTCCCGAGGGGGGGCGAGGCCGGGGAGCTGTTTTTT	CASGLPRGGEAGELFF
TRBJ2-7	.	few	TRBV7-2	TGTGCCAGCAGCCCCCTCGGGTACGAGCAGTACTTC	CASSPLGYEQYF
TRBJ2-3	TRBD2	few	TRBV7-2	TGTGCCAGCAGCTCGCGGGGGGGCGGAACAGATACGCAGTATTTT	CASSSRGGGTDTQYF
TRBJ1-5	.	.	TRBV6-5	TGTGCCAGCAGGCCCTCCTGGATTAGCAATCAGCCCCAGCATTTT	CASRPSWISNQPQHF
TRBJ2-6	TRBD1	.	TRBV4-1	TGCGCCAGCAGCCAGGACAGGGGAGATGGGGCCAACGTCCTGACTTTC	CASSQDRGDGANVLTF
TRBJ1-4	TRBD1	.	TRBV28	TGTGCCAGCACCGTGACAGGGGCTGAAAAACTGTTTTTT	CASTVTGAEKLFF
TRBJ1-4	.	.	TRBV5-1	TGCGCCAGCAGCTTGGACAGAGATGAAAAACTGTTTTTT	CASSLDRDEKLFF
TRBJ1-2	TRBD1	.	TRBV5-6	TGTGCCAGCAGCTTGAATATTCTTCGGACAGGGGAAGGCTACACCTTC	CASSLNILRTGEGYTF
TRBJ1-1	.	.	TRBV19	TGTGCCAGTAGTATAGAACAGTACACTGAAGCTTTCTTT	CASSIEQYTEAFF
TRBJ2-1	TRBD2	.	TRBV4-3	TGCGCCAGCAGCCAAGAGCCGGGAGGATGGAATGAGCAGTTCTTC	CASSQEPGGWNEQFF
TRBJ2-7	TRBD1	.	TRBV10-3	TGTGCCATCAGTGGTCGGGACAGGGAGAACGAGCAGTACTTC	CAISGRDRENEQYF
TRBJ1-5	.	.	TRBV5-6	TGTGCCAGCAGCCGAGGGTATCAGCCCCAGCATTTT	CASSRGYQPQHF
TRBJ2-1	.	.	TRBV5-6	TGTGCCAGCAGCCCCGGGGAGGGGGCCTACAATGAGCAGTTCTTC	CASSPGEGAYNEQFF
TRBJ2-7	TRBD2	.	TRBV7-9	TGTGCCAGCAGCTTAGTAACTAGCGGGAGGGGTTCCTACGAGCAGTACTTC	CASSLVTSGRGSYEQYF
TRBJ1-1	.	.	TRBV19	TGTGCCAGCATTAGCGGCACGAACACTGAAGCTTTCTTT	CASISGTNTEAFF
TRBJ1-1	.	.	TRBV2	TGTGCCAGCAGTGCCTCAGTATACCAGGGGATGAACACTGAAGCTTTCTTT	CASSASVYQGMNTEAFF
TRBJ2-5	.	.	TRBV10-2	TGCGCCAGCAGTGAGTGGGTTCCCGGGACGGGTATCGGAGAGACCCAGTACTTC	CASSEWVPGTGIGETQYF